A selection of T cell receptor beta chains follows, all from one sample in a study of cytomegalovirus exposure and HLA in healthy donors. Using immunoSEQ multiplex PCR, the repertoire was profiled, and TCRdb retains in-frame clones only, with some absent. The sample has about 130,000 clones; about 79% are singletons. The specimen sequenced was PBMCs. The receptors stem from a female donor in good health and CMV-seropositive. Both conserved end residues are part of each CDR3. D genes are given only for firm matches. Expanded clones are given a class, and other clones once, few, many or no size at all.

TRBV25-1	15	TRBJ1-1	NA	NA	CASTAYRPGNTEAFF	TGTGCCAGCACCGCCTACAGGCCCGGGAACACTGAAGCTTTCTTT
TRBV18	15	TRBJ2-7	TRBD2	NA	CASSPPSQRENEQYF	TGTGCCAGCTCACCACCGAGTCAGCGGGAAAACGAGCAGTACTTC
TRBV5-3	19	TRBJ2-5	TRBD2	NA	CARSLVGRLAKAGEETQYF	TGTGCCAGAAGCTTGGTTGGACGACTAGCGAAGGCTGGAGAGGAGACCCAGTACTTC
TRBV30	15	TRBJ2-1	NA	once	CAWSPTGGLHNEQFF	TGTGCCTGGAGTCCGACCGGAGGTTTGCACAATGAGCAGTTCTTC
TRBV7-2	15	TRBJ1-1	NA	NA	CASSLVGLGSTEAFF	TGTGCCAGCAGCTTAGTAGGGTTGGGGAGCACTGAAGCTTTCTTT
TRBV9	17	TRBJ2-3	TRBD2	NA	CASSSPSLAGVADTQYF	TGTGCCAGCAGCTCCCCCTCCCTAGCGGGAGTAGCAGATACGCAGTATTTT
TRBV2	13	TRBJ2-1	NA	NA	CASSGNRDNEQFF	TGTGCCAGCAGTGGTAACAGGGACAATGAGCAGTTCTTC
TRBV7-9	16	TRBJ2-1	TRBD1	NA	CASSSTGTGNYNEQFF	TGTGCCAGCAGCTCAACCGGGACAGGCAATTACAATGAGCAGTTCTTC
TRBV6-1	12	TRBJ1-6	TRBD1	NA	CASSPGQGLVSF	TGTGCCAGCTCTCCGGGACAGGGTTTGGTATCGTTT
TRBV4-2	16	TRBJ2-7	NA	NA	CASSQDPGTGSYEQYF	TGTGCCAGCAGCCAAGATCCCGGGACTGGCTCCTACGAGCAGTACTTC
TRBV30	18	TRBJ2-1	NA	NA	CAWSVGAGRILDYNEQFF	TGTGCCTGGAGTGTCGGAGCGGGTAGAATACTAGACTACAATGAGCAGTTCTTC
TRBV10-3	16	TRBJ2-1	NA	NA	CAIREEAAGAMHEQFF	TGTGCCATCAGAGAGGAAGCGGCGGGGGCGATGCATGAGCAGTTCTTC
TRBV27	13	TRBJ2-5	NA	NA	CASSYRAQETQYF	TGTGCCAGCAGTTACAGGGCCCAAGAGACCCAGTACTTC
TRBV2	15	TRBJ2-2	TRBD2	NA	CASSEGLAGTGELFF	TGTGCCAGCAGTGAAGGACTAGCGGGAACCGGGGAGCTGTTTTTT
TRBV6-1	15	TRBJ2-1	TRBD2	few	CASSLEREYNNEQFF	TGTGCCAGCAGCCTGGAGCGGGAGTACAACAATGAGCAGTTCTTC
TRBV11-2	18	TRBJ2-5	TRBD2	NA	CASSLAFTSGGPQETQYF	TGTGCCAGCAGCTTAGCGTTTACTAGCGGGGGGCCCCAAGAGACCCAGTACTTC
TRBV6-1	15	TRBJ1-2	NA	NA	CASSEADTVNYGYTF	TGTGCCAGCAGTGAAGCAGACACGGTCAACTATGGCTACACCTTC
TRBV11-2	15	TRBJ2-7	NA	NA	CASSSLTTGSYEQYF	TGTGCCAGCAGCTCCCTTACGACAGGATCCTACGAGCAGTACTTC
TRBV25-1	12	TRBJ2-1	NA	NA	CASSDRSRGQFF	TGTGCCAGCAGTGATCGGAGTAGGGGGCAGTTCTTC
TRBV5-4	14	TRBJ2-7	TRBD2	NA	CASSSGLAVYEQYF	TGTGCCAGCAGCTCGGGACTAGCAGTCTACGAGCAGTACTTC
TRBV5-1	15	TRBJ2-7	TRBD1	NA	CASTGGTGGEYEQYF	TGCGCCAGCACCGGAGGGACAGGGGGCGAATACGAGCAGTACTTC
TRBV7-2	16	TRBJ2-5	TRBD2	NA	CASSTGLAGLQETQYF	TGTGCCAGCAGCACGGGGCTAGCGGGCCTCCAAGAGACCCAGTACTTC
TRBV6-1	14	TRBJ1-1	TRBD1	NA	CASSGDRLNTEAFF	TGTGCCAGCAGTGGGGACAGGTTGAACACTGAAGCTTTCTTT
TRBV5-4	16	TRBJ2-7	NA	NA	CASSEGGAGAGYEQYF	TGTGCCAGCAGCGAAGGGGGGGCTGGGGCGGGCTACGAGCAGTACTTC
TRBV5-1	17	TRBJ2-7	TRBD2	NA	CASSLGLAASFSYEQYF	TGCGCCAGCAGCTTGGGACTAGCAGCAAGTTTTTCCTACGAGCAGTACTTC
TRBV7-9	18	TRBJ2-2	NA	NA	CASSLQKGGVGNTGELFF	TGTGCCAGCAGCTTACAAAAAGGAGGGGTTGGAAACACCGGGGAGCTGTTTTTT
TRBV19	22	TRBJ2-2	TRBD1	NA	CARGNKESNRDRGLLYTGELFF	TGTGCCAGAGGAAACAAGGAATCAAACCGGGACAGGGGGCTCTTGTACACCGGGGAGCTGTTTTTT
TRBV19	16	TRBJ2-2	TRBD1	NA	CASTPRGTGLTGELFF	TGTGCCAGTACCCCGAGGGGGACAGGGCTCACCGGGGAGCTGTTTTTT
TRBV7-8	15	TRBJ1-5	TRBD1	NA	CASSYGGGLGQPQHF	TGTGCCAGCAGCTACGGAGGGGGCTTAGGTCAGCCCCAGCATTTT
TRBV27	18	TRBJ1-3	TRBD1	NA	CASTPTGQGFIPGNTIYF	TGTGCCAGCACCCCGACGGGACAGGGTTTCATCCCTGGAAACACCATATATTTT
TRBV6-1	14	TRBJ2-7	TRBD2	NA	CASRLTGGTYEQYF	TGTGCCAGCCGATTGACGGGGGGAACCTACGAGCAGTACTTC
TRBV6-4	15	TRBJ2-1	TRBD2	few	CASSLSGNTYNEQFF	TGTGCCAGCAGTCTCAGCGGGAATACCTACAATGAGCAGTTCTTC
TRBV10-2	15	TRBJ2-7	NA	few	CASRSGSGTPYEQYF	TGCGCCAGCAGGTCAGGCAGCGGGACACCCTACGAGCAGTACTTC
TRBV7-2	15	TRBJ2-7	TRBD1	NA	CASSLGGTGAHEQYF	TGTGCCAGCAGCTTAGGTGGGACAGGGGCTCACGAGCAGTACTTC
TRBV6-8	15	TRBJ1-1	NA	NA	CASSYVGRGIAEAFF	TGTGCCAGCAGTTACGTGGGGCGCGGTATAGCTGAAGCTTTCTTT
TRBV9	13	TRBJ2-5	NA	NA	CASSVAAGETQYF	TGTGCCAGCAGCGTAGCGGCGGGGGAGACCCAGTACTTC
TRBV28	14	TRBJ2-7	NA	once	CASRPTGTTYEQYF	TGTGCCAGCAGGCCGACCGGGACAACCTACGAGCAGTACTTC